The table lists the clone carrying this T cell receptor (beta chain) with many counts. Its matching antigen is unknown. An absence of ophthalmopathy progression within 18 months meant stable Graves' hyperthyroidism. Diagnosis rested on symptoms, serum thyroxine and TRAb, thyroid ultrasound, and orbital computed tomography. Trimming took off 6 bases at V and 5 bases at J, with 16 bases between the two ends. CDR1 MNHEY and CDR2 SVGEGT come from the germline V gene. The CDR3 extends over 15 amino acids. The data originate from a study of T cells in Graves' hyperthyroidism and ophthalmopathy. Study-wide results and caveats: Patients with ophthalmopathy were separated from those with stable hyperthyroidism by a 13 V-J model.

Amplified regions were TCR beta CDR3 sequences from RNA transcripts. An initial round of RT-PCR targeting the TCR CDR3 relied on the HTBI primer set. MiXCR, run by TCRdb on the multiplex PCR reads, gives a single entry per CDR3 protein. Here the sample spans approximately 610,000 distinct CDR3 sequences, about a sixth being singletons. The receptor's source is a woman aged 18-29 years with Graves' hyperthyroidism. V usage is TRBV6-2 or TRBV6-3 and J usage is TRBJ2-2; D not certain. Sample: blood. CDR3 residues: CASSPHYDKTGELFF. The CDR3 coding sequence is TGTGCCAGCAGCCCTCATTATGACAAGACCGGGGAGCTGTTTTTT.